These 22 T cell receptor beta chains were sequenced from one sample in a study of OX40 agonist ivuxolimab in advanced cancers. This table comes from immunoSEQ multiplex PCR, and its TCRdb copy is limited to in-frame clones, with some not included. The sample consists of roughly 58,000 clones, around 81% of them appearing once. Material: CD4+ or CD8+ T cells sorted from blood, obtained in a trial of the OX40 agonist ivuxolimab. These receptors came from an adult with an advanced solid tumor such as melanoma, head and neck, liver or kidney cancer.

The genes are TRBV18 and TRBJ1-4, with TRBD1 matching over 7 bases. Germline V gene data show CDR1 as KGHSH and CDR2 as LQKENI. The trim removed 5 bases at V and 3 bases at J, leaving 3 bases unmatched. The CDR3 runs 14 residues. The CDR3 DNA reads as TGTGCCAGCTCAAACAGGGGAGCTAATGAAAAACTGTTTTTT. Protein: CASSNRGANEKLFF.

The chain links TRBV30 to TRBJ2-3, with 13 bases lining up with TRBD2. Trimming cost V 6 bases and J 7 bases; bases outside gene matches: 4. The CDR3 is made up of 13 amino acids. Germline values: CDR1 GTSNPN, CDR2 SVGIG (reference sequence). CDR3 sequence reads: CACRLAGGYTQYF. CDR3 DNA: TGTGCCTGTAGACTAGCGGGAGGCTATACGCAGTATTTT. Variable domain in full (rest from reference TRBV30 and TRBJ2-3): SQTIHQWPATLVQPVGSPLSLECTVEGTSNPNLYWYRQAAGRGLQLLFYSVGIGQISSEVPQNLSASRPQDRQFILSSKKLLLSDSGFYLCACRLAGGYTQYFGPGTRLTVL.

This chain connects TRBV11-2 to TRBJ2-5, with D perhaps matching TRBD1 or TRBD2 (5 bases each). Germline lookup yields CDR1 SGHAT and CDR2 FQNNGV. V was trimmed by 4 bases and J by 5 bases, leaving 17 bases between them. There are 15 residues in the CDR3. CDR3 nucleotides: TGTGCCAGCAGCTCTAGAGGGCAGGGTGTGGAGACCCAGTACTTC. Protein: CASSSRGQGVETQYF. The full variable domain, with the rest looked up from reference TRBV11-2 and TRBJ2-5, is EAGVAQSPRYKIIEKRQSVAFWCNPISGHATLYWYQQILGQGPKLLIQFQNNGVVDDSQLPKDRFSAERLKGVDSTLKIQPAKLEDSAVYLCASSSRGQGVETQYFGPGTRLLVL.

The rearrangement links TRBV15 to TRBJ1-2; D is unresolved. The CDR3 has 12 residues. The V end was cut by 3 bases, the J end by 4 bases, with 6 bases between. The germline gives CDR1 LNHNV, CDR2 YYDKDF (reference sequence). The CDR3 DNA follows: TGTGCCACCAGCAGGACACCCTATGGCTACACCTTC. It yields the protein CATSRTPYGYTF.

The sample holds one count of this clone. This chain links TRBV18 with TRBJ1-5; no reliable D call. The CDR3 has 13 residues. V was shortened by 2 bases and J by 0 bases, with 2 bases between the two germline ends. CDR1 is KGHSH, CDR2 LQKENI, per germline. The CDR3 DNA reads TGTGCCAGCTCACCAACTAGCAATCAGCCCCAGCATTTT. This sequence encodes CASSPTSNQPQHF.

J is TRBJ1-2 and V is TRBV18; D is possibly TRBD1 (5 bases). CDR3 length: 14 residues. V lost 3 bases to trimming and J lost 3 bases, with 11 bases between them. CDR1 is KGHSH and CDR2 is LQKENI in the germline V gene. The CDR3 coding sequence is TGTGCCAGCTCACCGCAGGGAACGGACTATGGCTACACCTTC. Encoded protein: CASSPQGTDYGYTF.

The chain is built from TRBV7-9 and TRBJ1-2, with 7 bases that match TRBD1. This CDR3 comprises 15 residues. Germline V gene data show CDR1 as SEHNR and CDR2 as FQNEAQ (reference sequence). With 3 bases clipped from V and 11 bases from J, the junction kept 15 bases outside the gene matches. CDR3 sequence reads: CASSFPGSDRVGYTF. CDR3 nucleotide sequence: TGTGCCAGCAGCTTCCCGGGGTCCGACAGGGTGGGATACACCTTC.

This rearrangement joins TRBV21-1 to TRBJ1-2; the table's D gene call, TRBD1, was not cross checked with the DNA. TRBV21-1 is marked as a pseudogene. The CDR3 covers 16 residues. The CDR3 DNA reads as TGTGCCAGCAGCAAATTAGTCCAGTCGACAAACTATGGCTACACCTTC. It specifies CASSKLVQSTNYGYTF.

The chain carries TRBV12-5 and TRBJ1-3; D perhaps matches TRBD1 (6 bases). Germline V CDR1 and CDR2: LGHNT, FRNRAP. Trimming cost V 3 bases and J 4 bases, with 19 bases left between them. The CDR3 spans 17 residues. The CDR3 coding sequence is TGTGCTAGTGGTTTAGCACTCGGGGGCTTGGGCGGAAACACCATATATTTT. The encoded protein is CASGLALGGLGGNTIYF.

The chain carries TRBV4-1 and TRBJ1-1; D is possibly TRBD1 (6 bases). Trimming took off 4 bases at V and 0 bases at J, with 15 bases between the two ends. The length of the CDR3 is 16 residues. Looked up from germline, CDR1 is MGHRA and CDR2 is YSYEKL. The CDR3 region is CASSRGARQLNTEAFF. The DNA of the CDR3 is TGCGCCAGCAGCCGGGGGGCCCGGCAGTTGAACACTGAAGCTTTCTTT.

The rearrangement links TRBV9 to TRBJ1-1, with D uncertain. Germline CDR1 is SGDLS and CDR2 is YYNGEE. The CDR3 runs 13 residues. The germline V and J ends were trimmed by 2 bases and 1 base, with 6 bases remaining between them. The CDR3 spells CASSVAGNTEAFF. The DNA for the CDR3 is TGTGCCAGCAGCGTGGCCGGGAACACTGAAGCTTTCTTT.

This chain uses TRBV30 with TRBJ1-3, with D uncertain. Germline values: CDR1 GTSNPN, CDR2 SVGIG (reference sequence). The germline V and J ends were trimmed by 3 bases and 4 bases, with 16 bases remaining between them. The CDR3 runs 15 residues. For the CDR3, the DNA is TGTGCCTGGAGCGTAATCACGGGATTAGGAAACACCATATATTTT. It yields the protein CAWSVITGLGNTIYF.

In DNA form, the CDR3 reads TGTGCCAGCAGCCCGGGGGTGAACACCGGGGAGCTGTTTTTT. Translation: CASSPGVNTGELFF. The rearrangement links TRBV7-6 to TRBJ2-2; weak D call: TRBD2 (6 bases). Germline V CDR1 and CDR2: SGHVS, FNYEAQ. The CDR3 has 14 residues. The V end lost 5 bases, the J end lost 1 base, and 8 bases lay between the germline ends.

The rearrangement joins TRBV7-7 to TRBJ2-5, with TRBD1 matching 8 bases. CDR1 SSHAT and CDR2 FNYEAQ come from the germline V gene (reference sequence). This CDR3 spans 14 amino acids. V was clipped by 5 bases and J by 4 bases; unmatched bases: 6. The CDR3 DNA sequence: TGTGCCAGCAGCATGGACAGGGCAGGAGAGACCCAGTACTTC. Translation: CASSMDRAGETQYF.

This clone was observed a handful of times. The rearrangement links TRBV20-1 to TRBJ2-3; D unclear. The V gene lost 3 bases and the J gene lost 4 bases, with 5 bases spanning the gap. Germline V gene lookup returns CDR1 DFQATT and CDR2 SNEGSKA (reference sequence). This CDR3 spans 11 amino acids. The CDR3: CSASFPDTQYF. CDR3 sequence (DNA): TGCAGTGCTAGCTTTCCAGATACGCAGTATTTT.

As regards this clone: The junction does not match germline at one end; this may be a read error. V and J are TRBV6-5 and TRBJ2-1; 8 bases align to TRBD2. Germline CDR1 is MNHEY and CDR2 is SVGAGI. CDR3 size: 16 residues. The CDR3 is CASSYGQAGALSEQLF. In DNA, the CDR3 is TGTGCCAGCAGTTATGGTCAAGCGGGAGCCCTTAGTGAGCAGCTCTTC.

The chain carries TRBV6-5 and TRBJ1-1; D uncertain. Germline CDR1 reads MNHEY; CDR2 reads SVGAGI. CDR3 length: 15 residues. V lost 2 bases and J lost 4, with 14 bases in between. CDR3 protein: CASSYRGPVRTEAFF. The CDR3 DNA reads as TGTGCCAGCAGTTACCGAGGGCCAGTTCGCACTGAAGCTTTCTTT.

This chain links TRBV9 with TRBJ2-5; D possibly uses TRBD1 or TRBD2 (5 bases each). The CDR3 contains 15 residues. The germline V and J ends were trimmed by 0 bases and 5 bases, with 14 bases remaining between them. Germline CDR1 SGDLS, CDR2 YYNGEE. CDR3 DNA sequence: TGTGCCAGCAGCGTAGCTACGGGGCAATCGGAGACCCAGTACTTC. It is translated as CASSVATGQSETQYF. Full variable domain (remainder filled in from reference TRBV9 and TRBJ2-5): DSGVTQTPKHLITATGQRVTLRCSPRSGDLSVYWYQQSLDQGLQFLIQYYNGEERAKGNILERFSAQQFPDLHSELNLSSLELGDSALYFCASSVATGQSETQYFGPGTRLLVL.

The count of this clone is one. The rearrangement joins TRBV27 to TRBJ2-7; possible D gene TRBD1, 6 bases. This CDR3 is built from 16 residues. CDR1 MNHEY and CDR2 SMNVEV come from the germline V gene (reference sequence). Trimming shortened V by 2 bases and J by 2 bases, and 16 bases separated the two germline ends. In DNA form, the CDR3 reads TGTGCCAGCAGTTTAGCACCGGGACATTTTACCTACGAGCAGTACTTC. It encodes CASSLAPGHFTYEQYF.

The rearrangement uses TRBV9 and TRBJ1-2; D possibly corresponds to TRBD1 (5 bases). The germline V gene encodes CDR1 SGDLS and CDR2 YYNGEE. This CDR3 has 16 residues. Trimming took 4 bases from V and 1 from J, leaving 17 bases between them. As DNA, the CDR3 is TGTGCCAGCAGCACACGGGACGGAGTCCTTAACTATGGCTACACCTTC. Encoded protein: CASSTRDGVLNYGYTF.

CDR3 region: CASSVERDYGYTF. The DNA for the CDR3 is TGTGCCAGCAGCGTAGAGCGGGACTATGGCTACACCTTC. V gene TRBV9 combines with J gene TRBJ1-2; D is ambiguous. CDR1 SGDLS and CDR2 YYNGEE come from the germline V gene. The CDR3 is 13 amino acids. The V end was cut by 0 bases, the J end by 3 bases, with 6 bases between. Filled out from reference TRBV9 and TRBJ1-2, the complete variable domain reads DSGVTQTPKHLITATGQRVTLRCSPRSGDLSVYWYQQSLDQGLQFLIQYYNGEERAKGNILERFSAQQFPDLHSELNLSSLELGDSALYFCASSVERDYGYTFGSGTRLTVV.

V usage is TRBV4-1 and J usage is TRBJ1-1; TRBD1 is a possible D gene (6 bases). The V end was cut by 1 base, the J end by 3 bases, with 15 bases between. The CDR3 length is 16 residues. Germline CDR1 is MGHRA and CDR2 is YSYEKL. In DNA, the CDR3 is TGCGCCAGCAGCCAAGGAGATATCAGGGGAGACACTGAAGCTTTCTTT. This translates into CASSQGDIRGDTEAFF.